The present T cell receptor (beta chain) was sequenced within a study of identifying expanded T cells in peripheral blood. Study-level findings and limits: Variance in clone template counts between approximately two-week samples significantly increased with total template count across all healthy donors. Around 1.2 clones differed between technical replicates, versus approximately 16 and 20 over time.

Libraries were prepared by immunoSEQ multiplex PCR; TCRdb keeps only in-frame clonotypes and omits some of them. The sample holds 50,000 to 60,000 clones, over 75% seen once. During the collection period, no donor immune events like infections were recorded. With respect to this clone: Its specificity is unknown.

The CDR3 has 13 residues. Germline V lookup: CDR1 MRHNA, CDR2 SNTAGT. The V end lost 2 bases, the J end lost 5 bases, and 9 bases lay between the germline ends. The rearrangement links TRBV6-4 to TRBJ1-2; weak D call: TRBD1 (5 bases). Sequences were obtained from blood. This receptor was taken from a person aged 18-69 years in good health. The CDR3 DNA reads as TGTGCCAGCAGTGACGGGGGAGGTTATGGCTACACCTTC. Its protein product is CASSDGGGYGYTF.